These 26 T cell receptor beta chains were sequenced from one sample in a study of blood T cells in healthy people across ages. Sample-barcoded 5' priming and a J-beta primer mix drove a second PCR of roughly 7 to 11 cycles. TCRdb passed the 5' RACE reads through MiXCR, listing each CDR3 protein once. The profile covers over a million distinct CDR3 sequences, with 40% to 55% appearing a single time and 18% taken by the ten largest. Input material: blood. The receptors stem from a woman aged 55-70 years in good health.

The chain is built from TRBV7-9 and TRBJ2-1; the D gene could be TRBD1 or TRBD2 (6 bases each). CDR3 length: 15 amino acids. Trimming took off 4 bases at V and 4 bases at J, with 14 bases between the two ends. Per germline, CDR1 SEHNR and CDR2 FQNEAQ (reference sequence). The CDR3 sequence is CASSSAGQGYNEQFF. The CDR3 coding sequence is TGTGCCAGCAGCTCCGCGGGGCAGGGGTACAATGAGCAGTTCTTC.

The chain joins TRBV12-3 or TRBV12-4 to TRBJ1-2, with 11 bases that match TRBD1. V lost 3 bases and J lost 8; bases outside the gene matches: 14. This CDR3 comprises 17 residues. The CDR3 here is CASSFGVPDRGPRGYTF. The CDR3 bases are TGTGCCAGCAGTTTTGGTGTTCCGGACAGGGGGCCTCGCGGCTACACCTTC.

This clonotype was recorded a few times. The V call is TRBV20-1, the J call TRBJ2-7; a weak D match, TRBD2 (6 bases). Germline-derived CDR1 and CDR2 are DFQATT and SNEGSKA (reference sequence). Between the trimmed V and J ends, which lost 0 bases and 3 bases, there was a span of 18 bases. The CDR3 contains 16 residues. The CDR3 bases are TGCAGTGCTAGAGATCCCCGAGGGGCGCGGGGCTACGAGCAGTACTTC. Its translation is CSARDPRGARGYEQYF.

In its sample, this clonotype was seen a few times. This sequence joins TRBV20-1 and TRBJ2-7, with a tentative D call TRBD2 (5 bases). CDR1 and CDR2 (germline): DFQATT, SNEGSKA (reference sequence). CDR3 length equals 14 residues. Trimming pared 1 base from V and 5 bases from J, leaving 15 bases between. The DNA for the CDR3 is TGCAGTGCTAGAGGGGGAATCTTCGGGGACGAGCAGTACTTC. Its translation is CSARGGIFGDEQYF.

The chain is built from TRBV20-1 and TRBJ2-6; D may be TRBD1 (5 bases). Germline V gene lookup returns CDR1 DFQATT and CDR2 SNEGSKA (reference sequence). This CDR3 comprises 15 residues. V was cut by 5 bases and J by 2 bases, with 13 bases left in between. The CDR3 region has the DNA TGCAGTGCTCGCCCGCCAGGGACTGGGGCCAACGTCCTGACTTTC. Translating gives CSARPPGTGANVLTF.

About this clonotype itself: At one end the junction does not follow the germline gene, possibly because of a read error. The J gene is TRBJ2-7, the V gene TRBV20-1, with no clear D. CDR1 and CDR2 from the germline V gene are DFQATT and SNEGSKA (reference sequence). This CDR3 comprises 11 residues. CDR3 residues: CSARDKYEQYF. In DNA, the CDR3 is TGCAGTGCTAGAGACAAGTACGAACAGTACTTC.

In DNA form, the CDR3 reads TGTGCCAGCAGCTGCGGGGTAGCGGCCTACAATGAGCAGTTCTTC. Protein sequence: CASSCGVAAYNEQFF. The V and J genes are TRBV7-4 and TRBJ2-1, with D tentatively TRBD2 (6 bases). The CDR3 spans 15 residues. V gave up 4 bases and J gave up 2 bases, with 12 bases separating them. Germline lookup yields CDR1 SGHVT and CDR2 SQSDAQ.

J is TRBJ2-3 and V is TRBV3-1; no reliable D call. This CDR3 region has 15 residues. Germline V gives CDR1 LGHDT, CDR2 YNNKEL (reference sequence). V gave up 6 bases and J gave up 2 bases, with 15 bases separating them. The DNA for the CDR3 is TGTGCCAGCAGTCTTGACTGGGCGCTCACAGATACGCAGTATTTT. It specifies CASSLDWALTDTQYF.

The chain couples TRBV6-1 to TRBJ2-7; D is perhaps TRBD1 (7 bases). The J call may be mistaken, given a closer DNA end match to TRBJ2-5. Looked up from germline, CDR1 is MNHNS and CDR2 is SASEGT. The CDR3 is 15 residues long. The CDR3 is CASSEAGGGMGTQYF. The CDR3 region has the DNA TGTGCCAGCAGTGAAGCAGGGGGCGGGATGGGGACCCAGTACTTC.

This clonotype came up many times. CDR3 sequence: CASSFPLPNTGELFF. The CDR3 bases are TGTGCCAGCAGCTTCCCGCTTCCGAACACCGGGGAGCTGTTTTTT. The chain recombines TRBV7-9 with TRBJ2-2, with D unclear. Germline V gene lookup returns CDR1 SEHNR and CDR2 FQNEAQ (reference sequence). V lost 3 bases to trimming and J lost 0 bases, with 8 bases between them. CDR3 length: 15 residues.

The chain is built from TRBV5-1 and TRBJ2-1, with 12 bases fitting TRBD2. Germline V gene lookup returns CDR1 SGHRS and CDR2 YFSETQ. Trimming at V came to 2 bases and at J to 5 bases, leaving 8 bases not matched to a gene. The CDR3 length is 17 residues. In nucleotides, the CDR3 is TGCGCCAGCAGCTTCGTGCTAGCGGGAGGGCCAGACAATGAGCAGTTCTTC. Its translation is CASSFVLAGGPDNEQFF.

The gene calls are TRBV10-2 and TRBJ1-5; D possibly corresponds to TRBD1 (5 bases). This CDR3 is 12 amino acids long. The germline V gene has CDR1 WSHSY and CDR2 SAAADI. Between the trimmed V and J ends, which lost 10 bases and 8 bases, there was a span of 15 bases. The CDR3 DNA follows: TGCGCCATCCTCTGGGGGTGGGAGCCCCAGCATTTT. It is translated as CAILWGWEPQHF.

In the case of this clonotype: At one end the junction does not follow the germline gene, possibly because of a read error. J is TRBJ1-2 and V is TRBV10-3; 7 bases are shared with TRBD1. The CDR3 spans 18 residues. Germline values: CDR1 ENHRY, CDR2 SYGVKD. In DNA form, the CDR3 reads TGTGCCAGCAGTTTAAATTACAGGACAGGAAGCTGGCAAAAGGGCTACACCTTC. It encodes CASSLNYRTGSWQKGYTF.

This clonotype was counted ten times or more. This sequence joins TRBV20-1 and TRBJ2-7, with a tentative D call TRBD2 (5 bases). V dropped 5 bases and J dropped 0 bases, with 14 bases sitting between them. In germline, CDR1 is DFQATT, CDR2 SNEGSKA (reference sequence). The CDR3 has 14 amino acids. CDR3 sequence reads: CSAYLRGVSYEQYF. The DNA of the CDR3 is TGCAGTGCTTACCTCCGGGGAGTCTCCTACGAGCAGTACTTC.

This chain connects TRBV10-1 to TRBJ2-7; D is possibly TRBD2 (5 bases). Trimming stripped 2 bases from V and 4 bases from J, with 9 bases between. The CDR3 contains 13 residues. The V gene's germline CDR1 is WNHNN and CDR2 SYGVQD (reference sequence). The CDR3 sequence is CASSEPEGYEQYF. DNA of the CDR3: TGCGCCAGCAGTGAGCCAGAGGGATACGAGCAGTACTTC.

V usage is TRBV20-1 and J usage is TRBJ2-1, with 13 bases lining up with TRBD2. The V gene end was trimmed by 1 base and the J gene end by 0 bases; junction bases not matched to a gene: 6. The CDR3 is 18 amino acids. Germline CDR1 is DFQATT and CDR2 is SNEGSKA (reference sequence). The CDR3 DNA follows: TGCAGTGCTAGAGGCCTGACTAGCGGGAGGACCTCCTACAATGAGCAGTTCTTC. Its protein is CSARGLTSGRTSYNEQFF.

This rearrangement joins TRBV3-1 to TRBJ2-3; 10 positions agree with TRBD2. Trimming at V came to 4 bases and at J to 6 bases, leaving 7 bases not matched to a gene. Germline CDR1 is LGHDT and CDR2 is YNNKEL (reference sequence). This CDR3 is built from 15 residues. In DNA, the CDR3 is TGTGCCAGCAGCCTATTAGCGGGGGGCGTGGATACGCAGTATTTT. Protein: CASSLLAGGVDTQYF.

V gene TRBV7-9 combines with J gene TRBJ2-7; 14 positions agree with TRBD2. With V trimmed by 1 base and J by 3 bases, 8 bases remained unmatched. CDR1 and CDR2 from the germline V gene are SEHNR and FQNEAQ (reference sequence). CDR3 length: 18 residues. Here the CDR3 reads CASSLGLAGGRHSYEQYF. The CDR3 DNA follows: TGTGCCAGCAGCTTAGGACTAGCGGGAGGGCGTCACAGCTACGAGCAGTACTTC. The complete variable domain, with remaining parts taken from reference TRBV7-9 and TRBJ2-7, reads DTGVSQNPRHKITKRGQNVTFRCDPISEHNRLYWYRQTLGQGPEFLTYFQNEAQLEKSRLLSDRFSAERPKGSFSTLEIQRTEQGDSAMYLCASSLGLAGGRHSYEQYFGPGTRLTVT.

The chain combines TRBV6-1 with TRBJ2-2, with TRBD1 as a possible D gene (5 bases). The CDR3 spans 17 residues. The germline V gene encodes CDR1 MNHNS and CDR2 SASEGT. Trimming took 6 bases from V and 5 from J, leaving 22 bases between them. CDR3 in DNA: TGTGCCAGCAGACGGACGGTGGCAGGGCGAGGAACCGGGGAGCTGTTTTTT. It yields the protein CASRRTVAGRGTGELFF.

V and J are TRBV6-2 or TRBV6-3 and TRBJ2-7; possibly TRBD2 for D (5 bases). Germline lookup yields CDR1 MNHEY and CDR2 SVGEGT. Between the trimmed V and J ends, which lost 0 bases and 4 bases, there was a span of 19 bases. The CDR3 runs to 17 residues. This CDR3 is CASSYSLFRPGSYEQYF. The CDR3 DNA sequence: TGTGCCAGCAGTTACTCCCTCTTTCGCCCGGGGAGTTACGAGCAGTACTTC.

This chain uses TRBV27 with TRBJ2-2; D remains unclear. Germline V gives CDR1 MNHEY, CDR2 SMNVEV (reference sequence). This CDR3 region has 13 residues. V dropped 5 bases and J dropped 7 bases, with 11 bases sitting between them. The CDR3 reads CASSAWASGELFF. The CDR3 region has the DNA TGTGCCAGCAGTGCCTGGGCAAGCGGGGAGCTGTTTTTT.

This clonotype occurred a few times. The chain combines TRBV7-9 with TRBJ2-1; possible D gene TRBD2, 5 bases. This CDR3 is 13 amino acids long. The germline V and J ends were trimmed by 4 bases and 8 bases, with 12 bases remaining between them. The germline V gene has CDR1 SEHNR and CDR2 FQNEAQ (reference sequence). The CDR3 protein is CASSSRQDYEQFF. CDR3 bases: TGTGCCAGCAGCTCCAGGCAGGACTATGAGCAGTTCTTC. Looking up the rest from reference TRBV7-9 and TRBJ2-1 gives the full variable domain: DTGVSQNPRHKITKRGQNVTFRCDPISEHNRLYWYRQTLGQGPEFLTYFQNEAQLEKSRLLSDRFSAERPKGSFSTLEIQRTEQGDSAMYLCASSSRQDYEQFFGPGTRLTVL.

The rearrangement uses TRBV2 and TRBJ1-2; 7 bases fit TRBD1. Germline V gene data show CDR1 as SNHLY and CDR2 as FYNNEI. The J segment lost 4 bases and the V segment lost 10 bases, leaving 6 bases of the junction unmatched. The CDR3 runs to 12 residues. CDR3 sequence reads: CATVDRVYGYTF. The CDR3 nucleotides read TGTGCCACCGTAGACAGGGTCTATGGCTACACCTTC.

The chain combines TRBV20-1 with TRBJ2-7; the match to TRBD1 covers 7 bases. The last part of the DNA fits TRBJ2-5 better; the J call may be wrong. In germline, CDR1 is DFQATT, CDR2 SNEGSKA (reference sequence). This CDR3 is 16 amino acids long. DNA for the CDR3: TGCAGTGCTACCGAGACAGGGACCATCATCGCGGAGACCCAGTACTTC. It is translated as CSATETGTIIAETQYF.

The table lists this clonotype with a few counts. V is TRBV7-3 and J is TRBJ2-1; D gene unclear. Germline V gives CDR1 SGHTA, CDR2 FQGTGA. Trimming took off 5 bases at V and 0 bases at J, with 11 bases between the two ends. CDR3 length equals 15 residues. CDR3 loop: CASSLSWGSYNEQFF. Here the CDR3 DNA reads TGTGCCAGCAGCCTCTCCTGGGGCTCCTACAATGAGCAGTTCTTC. The whole variable domain, remainder taken from reference TRBV7-3 and TRBJ2-1, is GAGVSQTPSNKVTEKGKYVELRCDPISGHTALYWYRQSLGQGPEFLIYFQGTGAADDSGLPNDRFFAVRPEGSVSTLKIQRTERGDSAVYLCASSLSWGSYNEQFFGPGTRLTVL.

The CDR3 here is CASSLYSSNTEAFF. In DNA, the CDR3 is TGCGCCAGCAGCTTATACAGTTCTAACACTGAAGCTTTCTTT. The V and J genes are TRBV5-1 and TRBJ1-1; unclear D gene. The CDR3 is 14 residues long. V lost 2 bases, J lost 2 bases, and 10 bases lay in between. From germline, CDR1 is SGHRS and CDR2 YFSETQ.